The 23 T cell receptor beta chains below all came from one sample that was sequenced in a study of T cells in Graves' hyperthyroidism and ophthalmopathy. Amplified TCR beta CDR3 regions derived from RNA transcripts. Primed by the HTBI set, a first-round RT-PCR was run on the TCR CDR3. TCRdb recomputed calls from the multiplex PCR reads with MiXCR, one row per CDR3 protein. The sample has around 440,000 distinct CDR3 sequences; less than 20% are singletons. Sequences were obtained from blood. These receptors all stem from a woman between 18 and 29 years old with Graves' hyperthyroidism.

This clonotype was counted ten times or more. This chain's CDR3 is CASSLPGGSGANVLTF. CDR3 in DNA: TGTGCCAGCAGCCTTCCCGGGGGATCTGGGGCCAACGTCCTGACTTTC. This chain joins TRBV3-1 and TRBJ2-6; possibly TRBD2 for D (6 bases). Deletions cut 4 bases from V and 1 base from J, with 11 bases between. Germline values: CDR1 LGHDT, CDR2 YNNKEL (reference sequence). The CDR3 covers 16 residues.

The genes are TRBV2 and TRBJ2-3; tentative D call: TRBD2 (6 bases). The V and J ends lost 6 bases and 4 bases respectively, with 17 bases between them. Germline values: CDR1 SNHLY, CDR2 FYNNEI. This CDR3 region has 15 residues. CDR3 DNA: TGTGCCAGCAGCCCTGCCCCGACTAGTGCAGATACGCAGTATTTT. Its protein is CASSPAPTSADTQYF.

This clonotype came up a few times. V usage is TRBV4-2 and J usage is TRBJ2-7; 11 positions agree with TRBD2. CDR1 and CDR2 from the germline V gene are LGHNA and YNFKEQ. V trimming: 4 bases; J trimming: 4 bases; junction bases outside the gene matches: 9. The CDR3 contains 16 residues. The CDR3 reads CASSRVSGGAYYEQYF. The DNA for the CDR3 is TGTGCCAGCAGCCGAGTTAGCGGGGGGGCTTATTACGAGCAGTACTTC.

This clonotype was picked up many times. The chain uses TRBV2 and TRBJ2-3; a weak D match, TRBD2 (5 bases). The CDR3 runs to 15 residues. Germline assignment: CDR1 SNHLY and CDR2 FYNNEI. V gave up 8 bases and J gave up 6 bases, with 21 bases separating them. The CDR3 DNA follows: TGTGCCAGCCAAGAGCGGACCCCGTCGGCCGATACGCAGTATTTT. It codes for CASQERTPSADTQYF.

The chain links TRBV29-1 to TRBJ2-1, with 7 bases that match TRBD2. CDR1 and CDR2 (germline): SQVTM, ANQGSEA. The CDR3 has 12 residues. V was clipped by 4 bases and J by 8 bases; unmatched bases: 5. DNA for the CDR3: TGCAGCGTTGCGGCGGGAGCGGATGAGCAGTTCTTC. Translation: CSVAAGADEQFF.

CDR3 coding DNA: TGCGCCAGCAGCGCGGGACAGGGGGCTGGTAGCTATGGCTACACCTTC. Residues: CASSAGQGAGSYGYTF. This chain links TRBV5-1 with TRBJ1-2; 12 bases are a match to TRBD1. Germline-derived CDR1 and CDR2 are SGHRS and YFSETQ. The V gene end was trimmed by 4 bases and the J gene end by 4 bases; junction bases not matched to a gene: 8. This CDR3 region has 16 residues. The full variable domain, rest sourced from reference TRBV5-1 and TRBJ1-2, is KAGVTQTPRYLIKTRGQQVTLSCSPISGHRSVSWYQQTPGQGLQFLFEYFSETQRNKGNFPGRFSGRQFSNSRSEMNVSTLELGDSALYLCASSAGQGAGSYGYTFGSGTRLTVV.

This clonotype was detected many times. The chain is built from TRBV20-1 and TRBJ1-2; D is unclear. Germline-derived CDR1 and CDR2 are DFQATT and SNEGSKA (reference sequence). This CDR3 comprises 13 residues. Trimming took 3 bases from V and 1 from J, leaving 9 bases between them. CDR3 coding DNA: TGCAGTGCTAGGAACAATTATAACTATGGCTACACCTTC. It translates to CSARNNYNYGYTF.

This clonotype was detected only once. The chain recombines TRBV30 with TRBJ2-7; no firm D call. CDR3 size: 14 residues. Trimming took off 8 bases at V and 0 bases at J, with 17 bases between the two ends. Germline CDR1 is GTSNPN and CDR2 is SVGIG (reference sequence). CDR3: CALHVKRFSYEQYF. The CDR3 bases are TGTGCCCTCCATGTAAAGAGATTCTCCTACGAGCAGTACTTC.

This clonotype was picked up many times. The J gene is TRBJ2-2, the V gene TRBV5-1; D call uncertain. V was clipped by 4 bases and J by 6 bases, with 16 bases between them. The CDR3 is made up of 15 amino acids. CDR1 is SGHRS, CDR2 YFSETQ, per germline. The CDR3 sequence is CASSPLSGRPGELFF. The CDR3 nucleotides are TGCGCCAGCAGCCCCTTGTCTGGTAGGCCCGGGGAGCTGTTTTTT. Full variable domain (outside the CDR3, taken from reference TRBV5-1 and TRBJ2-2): KAGVTQTPRYLIKTRGQQVTLSCSPISGHRSVSWYQQTPGQGLQFLFEYFSETQRNKGNFPGRFSGRQFSNSRSEMNVSTLELGDSALYLCASSPLSGRPGELFFGEGSRLTVL.

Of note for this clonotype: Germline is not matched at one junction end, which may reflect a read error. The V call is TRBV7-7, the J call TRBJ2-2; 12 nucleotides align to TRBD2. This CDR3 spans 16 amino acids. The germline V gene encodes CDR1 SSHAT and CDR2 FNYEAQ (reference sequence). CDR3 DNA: TGTGCTAGCAGCGCGACTAGCGGGGGCCCTGTCGGGGAGCTGTTTTTT. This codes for CASSATSGGPVGELFF.

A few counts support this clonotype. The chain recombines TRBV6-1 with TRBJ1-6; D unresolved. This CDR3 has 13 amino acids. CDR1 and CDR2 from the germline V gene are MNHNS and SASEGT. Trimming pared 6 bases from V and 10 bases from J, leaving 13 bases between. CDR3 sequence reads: CASRREKESPLHF. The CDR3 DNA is TGTGCCAGCAGGAGAGAAAAGGAGTCACCCCTCCACTTT.

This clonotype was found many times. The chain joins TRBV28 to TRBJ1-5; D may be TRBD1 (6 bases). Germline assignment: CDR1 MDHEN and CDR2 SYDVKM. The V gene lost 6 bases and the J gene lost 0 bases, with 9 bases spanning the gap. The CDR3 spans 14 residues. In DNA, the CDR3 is TGTGCCAGCAGGTTACAGGGTAGCAATCAGCCCCAGCATTTT. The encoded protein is CASRLQGSNQPQHF.

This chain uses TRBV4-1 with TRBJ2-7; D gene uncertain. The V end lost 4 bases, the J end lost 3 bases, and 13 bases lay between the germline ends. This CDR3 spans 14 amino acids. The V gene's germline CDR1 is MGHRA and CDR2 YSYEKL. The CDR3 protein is CASSPQRRFYEQYF. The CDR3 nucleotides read TGCGCCAGCAGCCCCCAGAGAAGGTTCTACGAGCAGTACTTC.

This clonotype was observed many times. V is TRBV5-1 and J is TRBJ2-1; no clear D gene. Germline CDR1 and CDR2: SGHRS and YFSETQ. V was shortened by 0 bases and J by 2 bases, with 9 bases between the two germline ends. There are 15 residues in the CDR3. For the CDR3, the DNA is TGCGCCAGCAGCTTGGATCTTCACACCTACAATGAGCAGTTCTTC. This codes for CASSLDLHTYNEQFF.

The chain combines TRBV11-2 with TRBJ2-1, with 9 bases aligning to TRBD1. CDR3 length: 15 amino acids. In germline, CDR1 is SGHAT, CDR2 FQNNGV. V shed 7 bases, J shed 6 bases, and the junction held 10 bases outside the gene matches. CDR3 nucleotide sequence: TGTGCCAGCAACCCGGGGACAGGGTTCGGCAATGAGCAGTTCTTC. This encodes CASNPGTGFGNEQFF.

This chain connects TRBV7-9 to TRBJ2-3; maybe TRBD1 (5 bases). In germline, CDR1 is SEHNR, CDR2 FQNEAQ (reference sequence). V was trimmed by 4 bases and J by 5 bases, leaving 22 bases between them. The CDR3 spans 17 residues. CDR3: CASSSTRRVAGGDTQYF. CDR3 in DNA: TGTGCCAGCAGCTCTACCCGCAGGGTGGCCGGTGGAGATACGCAGTATTTT. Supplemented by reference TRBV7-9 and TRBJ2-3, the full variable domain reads DTGVSQNPRHKITKRGQNVTFRCDPISEHNRLYWYRQTLGQGPEFLTYFQNEAQLEKSRLLSDRFSAERPKGSFSTLEIQRTEQGDSAMYLCASSSTRRVAGGDTQYFGPGTRLTVL.

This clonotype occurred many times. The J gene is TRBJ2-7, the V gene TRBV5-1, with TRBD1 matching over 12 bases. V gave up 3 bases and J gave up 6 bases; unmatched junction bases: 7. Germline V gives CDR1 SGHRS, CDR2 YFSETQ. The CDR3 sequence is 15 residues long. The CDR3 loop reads CASSSGTGGKGEQYF. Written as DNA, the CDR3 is TGCGCCAGCAGCTCCGGGACAGGGGGCAAAGGCGAGCAGTACTTC.

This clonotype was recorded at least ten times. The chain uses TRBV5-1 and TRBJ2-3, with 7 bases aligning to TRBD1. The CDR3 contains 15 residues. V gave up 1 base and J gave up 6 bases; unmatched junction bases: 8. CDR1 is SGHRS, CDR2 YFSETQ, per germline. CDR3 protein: CASSLNVGGPDTQYF. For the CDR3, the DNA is TGCGCCAGCAGCTTGAATGTAGGGGGCCCTGATACGCAGTATTTT.

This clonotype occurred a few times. The CDR3 DNA sequence: TGTGCCAGCAGCTTAACGGGACAGATCGAGGAGACCCAGTACTTC. Its protein product is CASSLTGQIEETQYF. J is TRBJ2-5 and V is TRBV5-4, with 7 bases that match TRBD1. Trimming cost V 2 bases and J 5 bases; bases outside gene matches: 9. Germline loops: CDR1 SGHNT, CDR2 YYREEE (reference sequence). CDR3 size: 15 residues.

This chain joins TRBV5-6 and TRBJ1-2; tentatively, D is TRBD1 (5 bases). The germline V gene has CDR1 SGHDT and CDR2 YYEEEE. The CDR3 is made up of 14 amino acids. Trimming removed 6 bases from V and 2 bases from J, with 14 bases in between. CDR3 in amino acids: CASIQRDGNYGYTF. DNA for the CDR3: TGTGCCAGCATACAGCGGGACGGAAACTATGGCTACACCTTC.

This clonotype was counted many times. CDR3 nucleotides: TGTGCCAGCAGTTATCAGATAGGACAAGAGACCCAGTACTTC. It encodes CASSYQIGQETQYF. This chain connects TRBV6-1 to TRBJ2-5; D is unresolved. Germline CDR1 and CDR2: MNHNS and SASEGT. This CDR3 comprises 14 residues. V lost 5 bases, J lost 2 bases, and 12 bases lay in between.

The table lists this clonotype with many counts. The CDR3 nucleotides are TGTGCCACCAGTGATCGTACAGGGGCGGGGGAGACCCAGTACTTC. Its protein is CATSDRTGAGETQYF. The chain employs TRBV24-1 and TRBJ2-5; perhaps TRBD1 as D (7 bases). Germline V gene sequence: CDR1 KGHDR, CDR2 SFDVKD. V gave up 3 bases and J gave up 5 bases, with 15 bases separating them. The length of the CDR3 is 15 residues.

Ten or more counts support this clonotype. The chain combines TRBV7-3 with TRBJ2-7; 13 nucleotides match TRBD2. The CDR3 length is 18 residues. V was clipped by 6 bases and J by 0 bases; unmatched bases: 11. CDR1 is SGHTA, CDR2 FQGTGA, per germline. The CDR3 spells CASRETGLAGAVSYEQYF. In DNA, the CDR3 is TGTGCCAGCAGGGAAACCGGACTAGCGGGGGCTGTCTCCTACGAGCAGTACTTC. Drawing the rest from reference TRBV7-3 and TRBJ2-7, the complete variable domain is GAGVSQTPSNKVTEKGKYVELRCDPISGHTALYWYRQSLGQGPEFLIYFQGTGAADDSGLPNDRFFAVRPEGSVSTLKIQRTERGDSAVYLCASRETGLAGAVSYEQYFGPGTRLTVT.